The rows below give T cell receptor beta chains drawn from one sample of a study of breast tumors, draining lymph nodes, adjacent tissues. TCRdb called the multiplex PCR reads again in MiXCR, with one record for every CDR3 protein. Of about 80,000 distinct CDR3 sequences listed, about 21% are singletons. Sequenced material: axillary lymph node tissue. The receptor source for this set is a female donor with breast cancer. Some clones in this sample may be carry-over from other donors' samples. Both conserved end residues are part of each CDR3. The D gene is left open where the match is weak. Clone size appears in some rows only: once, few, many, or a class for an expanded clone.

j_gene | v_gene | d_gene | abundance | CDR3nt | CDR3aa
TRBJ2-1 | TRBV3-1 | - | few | TGTGCCAGCAGCCAAGACGCTAGCCCCTACAATGAGCAGTTCTTC | CASSQDASPYNEQFF
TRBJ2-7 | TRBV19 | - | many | TGTGCCAGTAGTCCTTCCGGGAACTCCTACGAGCAGTACTTC | CASSPSGNSYEQYF
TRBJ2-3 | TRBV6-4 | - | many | TGTGCCAGCAGTGTAAGCGCGGGATCCCGCACAGATACGCAGTATTTT | CASSVSAGSRTDTQYF
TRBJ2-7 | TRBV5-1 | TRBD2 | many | TGCGCCAGCAGCTTGCCGGGAGGGTACGAGCAGTACTTC | CASSLPGGYEQYF
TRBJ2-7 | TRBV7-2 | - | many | TGTGCCAGCAGCCCGGGGACCTTACCTTACTTC | CASSPGTLPYF
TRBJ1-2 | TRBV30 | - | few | TGTGCCTGGACACGATCTAACTATGGCTACACCTTC | CAWTRSNYGYTF
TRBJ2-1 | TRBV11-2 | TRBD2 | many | TGTGCCAGCACACCTATAGCGGGAGGGATCAATGAGCAGTTCTTC | CASTPIAGGINEQFF
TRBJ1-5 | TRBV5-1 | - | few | TGCGCCAGCAGCTTGGAGGTGGTTAGGAATCAGCCCCAGCATTTT | CASSLEVVRNQPQHF
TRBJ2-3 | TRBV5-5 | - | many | TGTGCCAGCAGCTTGGGCGGGATCACAGATACGCAGTATTTT | CASSLGGITDTQYF
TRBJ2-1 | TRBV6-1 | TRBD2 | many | TGTGCCAGCAGAAAGCGGGAGGGCCTCATGGAGCAGTTCTTC | CASRKREGLMEQFF
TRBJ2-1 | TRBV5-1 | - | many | TGCGCCAGCAGCTCGGGAGCAGGGGATGAGCAGTTCTTC | CASSSGAGDEQFF
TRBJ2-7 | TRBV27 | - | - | TGTGCCAGCAGCCCCCTAGGGGGTCAATTATACGAGCAGTACTTC | CASSPLGGQLYEQYF
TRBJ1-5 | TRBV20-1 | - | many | TGCAGCGGCGGAGGGGCGAGCAATCAGCCCCAGCATTTT | CSGGGASNQPQHF
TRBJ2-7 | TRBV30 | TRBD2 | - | TGTGCCTGGAGTGGGGAGGGAGAGGGATACGAGCAGTACTTC | CAWSGEGEGYEQYF
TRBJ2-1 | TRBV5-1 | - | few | TGCGCCAGCAGCCTGGACCATGGGTTGGCTGAGCAGTTCTTC | CASSLDHGLAEQFF
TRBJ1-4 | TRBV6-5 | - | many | TGTGCCAGCACCCTGGTCAGGGTACCCCATGAGATAGAAAAACTGTTTTTT | CASTLVRVPHEIEKLFF
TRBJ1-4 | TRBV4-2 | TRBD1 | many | TGTGCCAGCAGCCAAGATTACAGGGGAACTGAAAAACTGTTTTTT | CASSQDYRGTEKLFF
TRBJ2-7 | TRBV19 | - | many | TGTGCCAGTAGTATTTCTCTAGAGAGTTACGAGCAGTACTTC | CASSISLESYEQYF
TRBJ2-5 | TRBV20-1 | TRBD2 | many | TGCAGTGCTAATAATGCGGGAGGGCCCCCAGAGACCCAGTACTTC | CSANNAGGPPETQYF
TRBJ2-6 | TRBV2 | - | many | TGTGCCAGCAGGGAAGGACAGCCTGGGGCCAACGTCCTGACTTTC | CASREGQPGANVLTF
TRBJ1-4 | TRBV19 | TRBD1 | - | TGTGCCAGTAGTACCTACAGGGGGGCCGGGGAAAAACTGTTTTTT | CASSTYRGAGEKLFF
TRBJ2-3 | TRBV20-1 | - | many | TGCAGTGCCACCCCCGGGGCCGGGGGTAGTACAGATACGCAGTATTTT | CSATPGAGGSTDTQYF
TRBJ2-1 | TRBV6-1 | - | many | TGTGCCAGTGCTTGGGACAATCGCAATGAGCAGTTCTTC | CASAWDNRNEQFF
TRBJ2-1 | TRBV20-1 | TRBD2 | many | TGCAGTGCTAGTTCCCGGCTAGCGGGGAATGAGCAGTTCTTC | CSASSRLAGNEQFF
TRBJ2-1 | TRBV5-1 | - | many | TGCGCCAGCAGCTTGGGTTCTAGCCCGGAGCAGTTCTTC | CASSLGSSPEQFF
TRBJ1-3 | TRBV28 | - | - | TGTGCCAGCAGTCTTGGGGGCCCATCCTCTGGAAACACCATATATTTT | CASSLGGPSSGNTIYF
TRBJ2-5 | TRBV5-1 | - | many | TGCGCCAGCAGCTTTAGTCGGCCAGACCAAGAGACCCAGTACTTC | CASSFSRPDQETQYF
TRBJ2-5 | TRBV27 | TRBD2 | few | TGTGCCAGCGGGAGGGCCATTGAGACCCAGTACTTC | CASGRAIETQYF
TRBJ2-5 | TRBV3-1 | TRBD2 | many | TGTGCCAGCAGCCGAACTAGCGGGAGTGAGACCCAGTACTTC | CASSRTSGSETQYF
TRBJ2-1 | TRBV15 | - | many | TGTGCCACCAGCAGCGGGGATTCCTACAATGAGCAGTTCTTC | CATSSGDSYNEQFF
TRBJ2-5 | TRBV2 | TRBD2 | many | TGTGCCAGCAGTGCTTTAGCGGGGGGTAGGGCCCAGTACTTC | CASSALAGGRAQYF
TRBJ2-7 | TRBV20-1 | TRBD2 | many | TGCAGTGCCCTACCGACTAGCGGGAACTTCTACGAGCAGTACTTC | CSALPTSGNFYEQYF
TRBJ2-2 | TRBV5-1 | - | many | TGCGCCAGCAGCTTGTCGACACCAAGGAACACCGGGGAGCTGTTTTTT | CASSLSTPRNTGELFF
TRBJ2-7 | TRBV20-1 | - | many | TGCAGTGCTAGAGGTGAGAGCTCCTACGAGCAGTACTTC | CSARGESSYEQYF
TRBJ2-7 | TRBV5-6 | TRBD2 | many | TGCCATTCATCGGCGGGAGTAGACGAGCAGTACTTC | CHSSAGVDEQYF
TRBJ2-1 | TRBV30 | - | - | TGTGCCTGGAGGGCAGGCCCAGGGGCCAGGGACAATGAGCAGTTCTTC | CAWRAGPGARDNEQFF
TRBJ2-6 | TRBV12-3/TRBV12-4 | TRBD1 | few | TGTGCCAGCAATCCAGGGGGCTCTGGGGCCAACGTCCTGACTTTC | CASNPGGSGANVLTF
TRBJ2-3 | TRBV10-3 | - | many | TGTGCCATCAGTGAGTCTGCCCAGAACACAGATACGCAGTATTTT | CAISESAQNTDTQYF
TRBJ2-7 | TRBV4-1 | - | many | TGCGCCAGCAGCCAAGAGTCTCCAAGGAACTACGAGCAGTACTTC | CASSQESPRNYEQYF
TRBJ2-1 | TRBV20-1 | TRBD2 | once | TGCAGCGTTGAAGGGCTAGCGGGGCGACAATACAATGAGCAGTTCTTC | CSVEGLAGRQYNEQFF
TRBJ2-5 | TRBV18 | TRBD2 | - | TGTGCCAGCTGTGGACTAGCGAGAGAAGAGACCCAGTACTTC | CASCGLAREETQYF
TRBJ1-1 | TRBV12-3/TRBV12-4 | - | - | TGTGCCAGCAGCCATGGTCTGGGGAGTGAAGCTTTCTTT | CASSHGLGSEAFF
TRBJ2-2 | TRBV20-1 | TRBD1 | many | TGCAGTGCTAAGCAGGGGGCGGACACCGGGGAGCTGTTTTTT | CSAKQGADTGELFF
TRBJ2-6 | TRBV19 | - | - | TGTGCCAGTAGTATTGAGGGGTCTGGGGCCAACGTCCTGACTTTC | CASSIEGSGANVLTF
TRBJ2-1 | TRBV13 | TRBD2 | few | TGTGCCAGCAGCTCACACAGGGGACTAGCGGATGGCCAGTCCTACAATGAGCAGTTCTTC | CASSSHRGLADGQSYNEQFF
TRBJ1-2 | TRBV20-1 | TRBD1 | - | TGCAGTGCTAGAGCCACAGGGGGCTATGGCTACACCTTC | CSARATGGYGYTF
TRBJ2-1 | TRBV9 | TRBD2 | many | TGTGCCAGCAGCAAATCAGCGGGACCCCCGAGCTCCTACAATGAGCAGTTCTTC | CASSKSAGPPSSYNEQFF
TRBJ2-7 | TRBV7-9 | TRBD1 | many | TGTGCCAGCAGCCCTGACAGGGGAAGCGAGCAGTACTTC | CASSPDRGSEQYF
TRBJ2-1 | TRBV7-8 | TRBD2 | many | TGTGCCAGCAGCTTGGGACTAGCGGCAAGCTCCTACAATGAGCAGTTCTTC | CASSLGLAASSYNEQFF
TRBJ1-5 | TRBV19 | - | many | TGTGCCAGTACGTTCAGACGAAGTCAGCCCCAGCATTTT | CASTFRRSQPQHF
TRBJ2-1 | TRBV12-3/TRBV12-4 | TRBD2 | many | TGTGCCAGCAGCCAGACCACTAGCGGCTGGGGTGAGCAGTTCTTC | CASSQTTSGWGEQFF
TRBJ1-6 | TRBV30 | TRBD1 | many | TGTGCCTGGAGAAGACAGGGCCGAAATTCACCCCTCCACTTT | CAWRRQGRNSPLHF
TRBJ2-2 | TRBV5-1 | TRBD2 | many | TGCGCCAGCAGAACTAGCGGGAGAGACACCGGGGAGCTGTTTTTT | CASRTSGRDTGELFF